The clone carrying this TCR beta chain was detected only a few times. Its matching antigen is unknown. Amplification of TCR beta CDR3 regions used RNA as the template. In the first-round RT-PCR of the TCR CDR3, the HTBI primer set was used. TCRdb fed the multiplex PCR reads into MiXCR, producing one record per CDR3 protein. The profile shows roughly 400,000 distinct CDR3 sequences, more than 12% of them singletons. Germline lookup yields CDR1 SGHRS and CDR2 YFSETQ. CDR3 size: 15 residues. After removal of 0 bases from V and 3 bases from J, the junction contained 3 bases not matched to a gene. PBMCs were obtained from 10 ml fresh peripheral blood. This record belongs to a study of T cells in Graves' hyperthyroidism and ophthalmopathy. Study observations and caveats: Ophthalmopathy was identified by the model a median roughly 6.5 months ahead of onset.

The sequencing sample was made of blood. This TCR was sampled from a man aged 45-65 years with Graves' ophthalmopathy. V and J are TRBV5-1 and TRBJ2-1; TRBD2 agrees at 7 bases. CDR3 sequence (DNA): TGCGCCAGCAGCTTGGTGTCTAGCGGCTACAATGAGCAGTTCTTC. It is translated as CASSLVSSGYNEQFF.